This T cell receptor (beta chain) was identified during a study of T-cell memory formation after mild COVID-19. A 5'RACE reaction primed in the constant segment made cDNA libraries of TCR alpha and TCR beta, and these carried sample barcodes and UMIs. TCRdb passed the 5' RACE reads through MiXCR, listing each CDR3 protein once. In the table there are about 110,000 distinct CDR3 sequences, 18% of which are singletons. As for this clonotype: What it binds is unknown.

Germline lookup yields CDR1 SGHTA and CDR2 FQGNSA. The CDR3 has 14 residues. V lost 10 bases to trimming and J lost 7 bases; unmatched junction nucleotides: 11. Study results and caveats: CD4+ contracting clones were found mainly in CM and EM, and CD8+ ones in EMRA.

Sequencing used PBMCs or a T cell subset sorted from them (not recorded which). The chain employs TRBV7-2 and TRBJ2-1, with 9 bases that match TRBD2. This TCR was sampled from a man between 18 and 35 years old who had mild COVID-19 (a few samples of this study predate the infection). Cell type and time point are not known. CDR3 bases: TGTGCCACCCGTCAGGCGGGGGGGCGGAATGAGCAGTTCTTC. Amino acids: CATRQAGGRNEQFF.